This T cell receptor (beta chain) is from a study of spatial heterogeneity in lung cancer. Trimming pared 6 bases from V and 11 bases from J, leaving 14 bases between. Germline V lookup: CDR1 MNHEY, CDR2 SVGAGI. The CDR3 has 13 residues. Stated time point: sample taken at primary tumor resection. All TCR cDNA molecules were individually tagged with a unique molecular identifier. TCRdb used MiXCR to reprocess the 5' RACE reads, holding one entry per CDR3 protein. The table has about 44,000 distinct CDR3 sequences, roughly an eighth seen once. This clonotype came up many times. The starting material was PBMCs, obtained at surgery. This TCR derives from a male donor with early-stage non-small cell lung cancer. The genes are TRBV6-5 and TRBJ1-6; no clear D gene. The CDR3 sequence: CASSLGIFTPLHF. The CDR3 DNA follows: TGTGCCAGCAGCCTGGGGATCTTCACACCCCTCCACTTT.